The TCR beta chain under discussion was sequenced for a study of metastatic and nonmetastatic thyroid tumors. About the research overall: Malignant and benign thyroid patients had repertoires compared in peripheral blood and tumor or nodule tissue.

In the authors' methods: Between-group CDR3 differences, defined by clinicopathological status, yielded a distant-metastasis classifier for papillary thyroid cancer. TCRdb re-called the PCR reads through MiXCR. In this record, the V and J calls reflect TCRdb's handling and not the investigators' own analysis. Of about 19,000 clones listed, 25% are singletons. Patients were all untreated before their thyroid surgery. On this clone itself: As yet, its antigen is unknown. The junction and the germline gene differ at one end; a read error may be behind it.

Study observations and caveats: It was reportedly found that TCR beta diversity was significantly higher in malignant thyroid tumors than in benign nodules, a difference seen in both blood and tumor samples.

The sequencing sample was made of blood. This clonotype was obtained from a male donor with papillary thyroid cancer or a benign thyroid nodule (not recorded which). Some clones in this sample may be carry-over from other donors' samples.

CDR3 DNA: TGCAGTTCTAGACGTGGGGTGGTAGATACGCAGTATTTT. It encodes CSSRRGVVDTQYF. J is TRBJ2-3 and V is TRBV20-1; D gene unclear. The CDR3 length is 13 residues. Per the germline V gene, CDR1 is DFQATT and CDR2 is SNEGSKA (reference sequence).